The 26 T cell receptor beta chains given below trace back to one sample, sequenced in a study of cytomegalovirus exposure and HLA in healthy donors. Primers for the PCR totalled 60 Vbeta and 13 Jbeta. Clones were sequenced by immunoSEQ multiplex PCR, and TCRdb holds only the in-frame ones, with some missing. Of 72,000 or so clones listed, over 70% are singletons. The sequenced sample consisted of PBMCs. These receptors were obtained from a human donor in good health.

This clone has a handful of counts. CDR3 nucleotide sequence: TGTGCCAGCAGCATACGGGAGGGTACTGGAAACACCATATATTTT. Translated: CASSIREGTGNTIYF. The genes are TRBV7-8 and TRBJ1-3; no firm D call. Trimming left V 5 bases short and J 2 bases short, with 13 bases between. Looked up from germline, CDR1 is SGHVS and CDR2 is FQNEAQ. CDR3 length: 15 residues. The full variable domain, with the rest looked up from reference TRBV7-8 and TRBJ1-3, is GAGVSQSPRYKVAKRGQDVALRCDPISGHVSLFWYQQALGQGPEFLTYFQNEAQLDKSGLPSDRFFAERPEGSVSTLKIQRTQQEDSAVYLCASSIREGTGNTIYFGEGSWLTVV.

The chain is built from TRBV10-3 and TRBJ1-1; no definite D call. This CDR3 has 15 amino acids. Germline-derived CDR1 and CDR2 are ENHRY and SYGVKD. The ends were cut back, 5 bases at V and 0 bases at J, with 13 bases in the middle. CDR3 region: CAISLSAIMNTEAFF. CDR3 DNA sequence: TGTGCCATCAGTCTATCAGCGATAATGAACACTGAAGCTTTCTTT.

This clone was found once. The V and J genes are TRBV9 and TRBJ1-1; TRBD1 agrees at 7 bases. Trimming took 4 bases from V and 3 from J; bases not matched to a gene: 9. In germline, CDR1 is SGDLS, CDR2 YYNGEE. The CDR3 loop spans 15 amino acids. The CDR3 here is CASSLLTGPDTEAFF. The CDR3 DNA follows: TGTGCCAGCAGCTTACTGACAGGGCCGGACACTGAAGCTTTCTTT.

The genes are TRBV7-9 and TRBJ1-2; D is undetermined. This CDR3 spans 12 amino acids. The germline gives CDR1 SEHNR, CDR2 FQNEAQ (reference sequence). V lost 5 bases, J lost 7 bases, and 11 bases lay in between. The CDR3 nucleotides read TGTGCCAGCAGCCCCGAGCCTGGTGGCTACACCTTC. Encoded protein: CASSPEPGGYTF.

J is TRBJ2-1 and V is TRBV5-6, with 10 bases that match TRBD2. The CDR3 covers 17 residues. V was clipped by 2 bases and J by 7 bases; unmatched bases: 12. Germline loops: CDR1 SGHDT, CDR2 YYEEEE. The CDR3 spells CASSLRSSGSMGNEQFF. The DNA for the CDR3 is TGTGCCAGCAGCTTACGGTCTAGCGGGAGTATGGGAAATGAGCAGTTCTTC. The variable domain in full, completed from reference TRBV5-6 and TRBJ2-1, reads DAGVTQSPTHLIKTRGQQVTLRCSPKSGHDTVSWYQQALGQGPQFIFQYYEEEERQRGNFPDRFSGHQFPNYSSELNVNALLLGDSALYLCASSLRSSGSMGNEQFFGPGTRLTVL.

The DNA for the CDR3 is TGTGCCAGCAGAGGCGACAGGGGTATCCACGAGCAGTACTTC. It translates to CASRGDRGIHEQYF. The chain uses TRBV5-4 and TRBJ2-7, with 8 positions matching TRBD1. Germline CDR1 and CDR2: SGHNT and YYREEE (reference sequence). The CDR3 covers 14 residues. V shed 5 bases and J 5 bases; nucleotides not matched to a gene: 9.

The rearrangement joins TRBV9 to TRBJ2-5, with D perhaps TRBD1 (5 bases). The V end was cut by 4 bases, the J end by 5 bases, with 18 bases between. The CDR3 loop spans 15 amino acids. The germline V gene has CDR1 SGDLS and CDR2 YYNGEE. CDR3 DNA: TGTGCCAGCAGCCCACAGACAGCACTGGGGGAGACCCAGTACTTC. Its translation is CASSPQTALGETQYF.

The chain couples TRBV11-2 to TRBJ2-5, with 7 bases fitting TRBD2. V shed 5 bases, J shed 5 bases, and the junction held 8 bases outside the gene matches. CDR1 is SGHAT and CDR2 is FQNNGV in the germline V gene. CDR3 length: 14 residues. Written as DNA, the CDR3 is TGTGCCAGCAGCCCCCGCGGTAGCGGGGAGACCCAGTACTTC. Its translation: CASSPRGSGETQYF.

The CDR3 DNA follows: TGCGCCAGCAGCCCATTACAGGGCGGGAGCACAGATACGCAGTATTTT. The encoded protein is CASSPLQGGSTDTQYF. The V call is TRBV4-1, the J call TRBJ2-3; D is possibly TRBD1 (6 bases). V was cut by 4 bases and J by 0 bases, with 14 bases left in between. The CDR3 spans 16 residues. CDR1 is MGHRA and CDR2 is YSYEKL in the germline V gene.

V gene TRBV28 combines with J gene TRBJ1-2; 7 nucleotides align to TRBD1. V trimming: 10 bases; J trimming: 6 bases; junction bases outside the gene matches: 8. Per germline, CDR1 MDHEN and CDR2 SYDVKM. The CDR3 contains 12 residues. This chain's CDR3 is CATTGALHGYTF. The CDR3 DNA sequence: TGTGCCACCACAGGGGCTCTACATGGCTACACCTTC.

This chain connects TRBV6-6 to TRBJ2-2; possible D gene TRBD1, 6 bases. The CDR3 extends over 14 amino acids. In germline, CDR1 is MNHNY, CDR2 SVGAGI (reference sequence). V lost 1 base, J lost 4 bases, and 7 bases lay in between. The CDR3 DNA is TGTGCCAGCAGTTACTTAGGGGGCACCGGGGAGCTGTTTTTT. It encodes CASSYLGGTGELFF.

This chain uses TRBV18 with TRBJ2-7, with 11 bases that match TRBD2. CDR1 and CDR2 (germline): KGHSH, LQKENI. CDR3 size: 13 residues. With 2 bases clipped from V and 9 bases from J, the junction kept 3 bases outside the gene matches. The CDR3 loop reads CASSPTLAGGQYF. The DNA for the CDR3 is TGTGCCAGCTCACCAACGCTAGCGGGAGGGCAGTACTTC. Full variable domain (missing parts from reference TRBV18 and TRBJ2-7): NAGVMQNPRHLVRRRGQEARLRCSPMKGHSHVYWYRQLPEEGLKFMVYLQKENIIDESGMPKERFSAEFPKEGPSILRIQQVVRGDSAAYFCASSPTLAGGQYFGPGTRLTVT.

This clone was seen just once. The genes are TRBV5-6 and TRBJ1-1; D ambiguous. Germline CDR1 reads SGHDT; CDR2 reads YYEEEE. V gave up 4 bases and J gave up 0 bases, with 13 bases separating them. The CDR3 has 15 amino acids. The CDR3 is CASSLQTRLNTEAFF. CDR3 DNA sequence: TGTGCCAGCAGCCTACAGACCCGACTGAACACTGAAGCTTTCTTT. Complete variable domain (other parts from reference TRBV5-6 and TRBJ1-1): DAGVTQSPTHLIKTRGQQVTLRCSPKSGHDTVSWYQQALGQGPQFIFQYYEEEERQRGNFPDRFSGHQFPNYSSELNVNALLLGDSALYLCASSLQTRLNTEAFFGQGTRLTVV.

The sample holds a few counts of this clone. V gene TRBV7-6 combines with J gene TRBJ2-2, with 9 bases that match TRBD1. The junction had 8 bases not matched to a gene; V was cut back by 7 bases and J by 5 bases. The germline CDR1 and CDR2 sequences are SGHVS and FNYEAQ. The CDR3 loop spans 15 amino acids. This CDR3 reads CASNPGQGTTGELFF. CDR3 DNA sequence: TGTGCCAGCAACCCGGGACAGGGTACAACCGGGGAGCTGTTTTTT.

V is TRBV6-5 and J is TRBJ2-3; D may be TRBD1 (6 bases). V was cut by 0 bases and J by 1 base, with 11 bases left in between. Germline V lookup: CDR1 MNHEY, CDR2 SVGAGI. This CDR3 has 16 residues. The chain's CDR3 is CASSYSSTGRTDTQYF. In DNA, the CDR3 is TGTGCCAGCAGTTACTCTTCGACAGGTCGCACAGATACGCAGTATTTT.

The chain is built from TRBV9 and TRBJ1-1, with D hard to call. CDR3 length: 12 amino acids. The V and J ends lost 4 bases and 1 base respectively, with 5 bases between them. CDR1 and CDR2 (germline): SGDLS, YYNGEE. The chain's CDR3 is CASSTQNTEAFF. The DNA for the CDR3 is TGTGCCAGCAGCACTCAGAACACTGAAGCTTTCTTT.

In DNA form, the CDR3 reads TGTGCCTGGAGTGTATCAGGGGCTAACTATGGCTACACCTTC. This gives the protein CAWSVSGANYGYTF. V and J are TRBV30 and TRBJ1-2, with a tentative D call TRBD1 (6 bases). This CDR3 region has 14 residues. The V end was cut by 0 bases, the J end by 0 bases, with 8 bases between. CDR1 and CDR2 from the germline V gene are GTSNPN and SVGIG (reference sequence).

J is TRBJ1-1 and V is TRBV7-8; no clear D gene. Germline V gene sequence: CDR1 SGHVS, CDR2 FQNEAQ. Trimming removed 2 bases from V and 5 bases from J, with 3 bases in between. This CDR3 contains 11 residues. CDR3 sequence: CASSLYTEAFF. CDR3 in DNA: TGTGCCAGCAGCTTATATACTGAAGCTTTCTTT.

This clone was observed once. The chain combines TRBV6-5 with TRBJ2-1, with 12 bases identical to TRBD2. Germline lookup yields CDR1 MNHEY and CDR2 SVGAGI. CDR3 length equals 15 residues. Trimming removed 6 bases from V and 9 bases from J; junction bases left unmatched: 9. The CDR3 region has the DNA TGTGCCAGCAGCCCTAGCGGGAGGGGAGAAGGTGAGCAGTTCTTC. Its protein is CASSPSGRGEGEQFF.

The chain has TRBV6-5 and TRBJ2-1, with 8 nucleotides matching TRBD1. Trimming took 6 bases from V and 9 from J; bases not matched to a gene: 4. Germline assignment: CDR1 MNHEY and CDR2 SVGAGI. This CDR3 spans 12 amino acids. CDR3: CASSSTGAEQFF. For the CDR3, the DNA is TGTGCCAGCAGCTCGACAGGGGCTGAGCAGTTCTTC.

The chain couples TRBV7-9 to TRBJ2-7; D not certain. The CDR3 is 13 amino acids. V lost 3 bases to trimming and J lost 4 bases, with 10 bases between them. Germline V gives CDR1 SEHNR, CDR2 FQNEAQ (reference sequence). CDR3 protein: CASSFDSGYEQYF. The CDR3 DNA reads TGTGCCAGCAGCTTTGATTCGGGTTACGAGCAGTACTTC.

The genes are TRBV1 and TRBJ2-1; the table calls TRBD2, which could not be checked here. TRBV1 is given as a pseudogene. The CDR3 runs 16 residues. DNA of the CDR3: TGCACCAGCAGCCAAGGTAAGCGGGAGGTCGTCAATGAGCAGTTCTTC. Translation: CTSSQGKREVVNEQFF.

This sequence joins TRBV4-1 and TRBJ2-1; 9 bases agree with TRBD2. Germline V lookup: CDR1 MGHRA, CDR2 YSYEKL. Trimming cost V 1 base and J 2 bases; bases outside gene matches: 9. This CDR3 contains 18 residues. DNA of the CDR3: TGCGCCAGCAGCCAAGCCCCCCTTGGACTAGCGCCCTACAATGAGCAGTTCTTC. The encoded protein is CASSQAPLGLAPYNEQFF.

CDR3 in DNA: TGTGCCAGCAGCTTAGGCACGTACAATGAGCAGTTCTTC. Amino acids: CASSLGTYNEQFF. The J gene is TRBJ2-1, the V gene TRBV7-3, with D uncertain. The CDR3 has 13 residues. Germline V gene data show CDR1 as SGHTA and CDR2 as FQGTGA. V was clipped by 2 bases and J by 4 bases, with 6 bases between them.

V gene TRBV6-5 combines with J gene TRBJ2-7, with 8 bases aligning to TRBD2. Germline CDR1 reads MNHEY; CDR2 reads SVGAGI. This CDR3 is 13 amino acids long. Trimming took 5 bases from V and 5 from J; bases not matched to a gene: 5. The CDR3 DNA follows: TGTGCCAGCAGTCGGCGGGAGGCAAACGAGCAGTACTTC. Its translation is CASSRREANEQYF.

The chain recombines TRBV2 with TRBJ1-2, with TRBD1 as a possible D gene (5 bases). V gave up 7 bases and J gave up 2 bases, with 14 bases separating them. CDR3 length equals 14 residues. The V gene's germline CDR1 is SNHLY and CDR2 FYNNEI. CDR3 nucleotides: TGTGCCAGCATCCCACAGACAGACAACTATGGCTACACCTTC. Amino acids: CASIPQTDNYGYTF.